This T cell receptor beta chain is drawn from a study of T-cell reconstitution after alpha-beta-depleted transplantation in children. Study conclusions and caveats: TCRbeta diversity was high at day 60 in some patients (a result of surviving recipient T cells and thymic progenitors). Newly made T cells mostly supplied T-cell counts and diversity one year after transplant. Reportedly, roughly two months post-transplant, alpha-beta T cells arose from several hundred expanded graft clones.

As regards this clonotype: Antigen: not known. Relative to the germline gene, one junction end is altered; a read error may explain this.

Preparation of the TCRbeta library used unique molecular identifiers. MiXCR, run by TCRdb on the PCR reads, gives a single entry per CDR3 protein. The sample holds about 200,000 distinct CDR3 sequences; about 8.2% are singletons and the top ten take 35% to 45%. The germline gives CDR1 SGHRS, CDR2 YFSETQ. CDR3 length: 14 residues. This sample comprised PBMCs, mostly from graft donor cells, obtained 360 days after TCRalphabeta/CD19-depleted stem cell transplant. This TCR came from a male patient aged 2 to 10 who had a stem cell transplant for acute myeloid leukemia, so the T cells may come from the graft donor. This chain links TRBV5-1 with TRBJ2-7, with D possibly TRBD1 on 6 matching bases. The CDR3 sequence: CASTWAPTGANPHF. CDR3 nucleotides: TGCGCCAGCACCTGGGCCCCGACAGGTGCCAATCCCCACTTC.